This is a list of T cell receptor beta chains from one sample in a study of long-term antiretroviral therapy in people with HIV. Clones were read by immunoSEQ multiplex PCR, and TCRdb kept only the in-frame ones, dropping some. This sample has tens of thousands of clones, with more than 85% found just once. The source material was unsorted PBMCs, sampled 4.4 years after starting antiretroviral therapy. Source of these receptors: a woman between 50 and 59 years old with HIV. The CDR3 runs from the conserved cysteine through the conserved F or W. D genes are given only for firm matches. Part of the rows lack a size; the others show once, few, many or a class for expanded clones.

size,J,V,length,D,CDR3,DNA
.,TRBJ1-3,TRBV7-6,14,.,CASSPSGGGNTIYF,TGTGCCAGCAGCCCCTCGGGGGGCGGAAACACCATATATTTT
.,TRBJ2-1,TRBV7-2,15,TRBD2,CASSSQAGGPDEQFF,TGTGCCAGCAGCAGTCAAGCGGGGGGGCCGGATGAGCAGTTCTTC
.,TRBJ1-1,TRBV5-4,13,.,CASSGPDKTEAFF,TGTGCCAGCAGCGGGCCGGACAAGACTGAAGCTTTCTTT
.,TRBJ2-7,TRBV6-1,14,TRBD1,CASRQTGASSEQYF,TGTGCCAGCAGACAGACAGGGGCGAGTTCTGAGCAGTACTTC
.,TRBJ2-7,TRBV6-6,14,TRBD1,CASSSQRTGGEQYF,TGTGCCAGCAGTTCCCAACGTACAGGGGGTGAGCAGTACTTC
.,TRBJ1-1,TRBV7-9,14,.,CASSQGGADAEAFF,TGTGCCAGCAGCCAAGGGGGAGCTGATGCTGAAGCTTTCTTT
.,TRBJ1-5,TRBV6-1,14,.,CASKTGIQGQPQHF,TGTGCCAGCAAAACAGGGATCCAAGGGCAGCCCCAGCATTTT
.,TRBJ2-6,TRBV7-3,18,.,CASSLSTRTAIGANVLTF,TGTGCCAGCAGCTTATCCACCCGGACCGCGATCGGGGCCAACGTCCTGACTTTC
.,TRBJ1-3,TRBV6-6,15,.,CASSYSGGTGNTIYF,TGTGCCAGCAGTTACTCGGGGGGGACTGGAAACACCATATATTTT
.,TRBJ2-7,TRBV7-2,16,TRBD1,CASSLVGTESSYEQYF,TGTGCCAGCAGCTTAGTTGGGACAGAAAGCTCCTACGAGCAGTACTTC
.,TRBJ1-1,TRBV18,15,.,CASSPKSDGNTEAFF,TGTGCCAGCTCACCTAAATCGGACGGGAACACTGAAGCTTTCTTT
.,TRBJ2-2,TRBV19,14,.,CASIRDTNTGELFF,TGTGCCAGTATCCGGGACACCAACACCGGGGAGCTGTTTTTT
.,TRBJ1-3,TRBV9,14,.,CASSDREAGNTIYF,TGTGCCAGCAGCGACAGGGAAGCTGGAAACACCATATATTTT
.,TRBJ1-5,TRBV6-1,13,.,CASSPGPELPQHF,TGTGCCAGCAGTCCAGGGCCTGAGTTGCCCCAGCATTTT
.,TRBJ2-1,TRBV7-9,12,.,CASSPQGGEQFF,TGTGCCAGCAGCCCTCAGGGCGGGGAGCAGTTCTTC
.,TRBJ2-7,TRBV6-5,16,.,CASSYSKAQGKYEQYF,TGTGCCAGCAGTTACTCGAAGGCACAGGGAAAGTACGAGCAGTACTTC
.,TRBJ2-7,TRBV7-2,15,.,CASSAVTRPPYEQYF,TGTGCCAGCAGCGCGGTCACGCGGCCCCCCTACGAGCAGTACTTC
.,TRBJ1-6,TRBV6-1,19,TRBD1,CASSEDGQARAAYNSPLHF,TGTGCCAGCAGTGAAGATGGACAGGCAAGGGCTGCATATAATTCACCCCTCCACTTT
.,TRBJ2-7,TRBV5-5,15,.,CASSLSGGLSYEQYF,TGTGCCAGCAGCTTGTCTGGGGGCCTCTCCTACGAGCAGTACTTC
.,TRBJ2-7,TRBV5-1,14,TRBD1,CASSSVRDSYEQYF,TGCGCCAGCAGCTCGGTCAGGGACAGCTACGAGCAGTACTTC
.,TRBJ2-1,TRBV29-1,11,.,CSVEGPNEQFF,TGCAGCGTAGAGGGCCCTAATGAGCAGTTCTTC
.,TRBJ2-1,TRBV5-5,13,.,CASSWGPDNEQFF,TGTGCCAGCAGCTGGGGACCGGATAATGAGCAGTTCTTC
.,TRBJ2-2,TRBV7-9,17,.,CASSSPQQSGTTGELFF,TGTGCCAGCAGCTCCCCCCAGCAGTCGGGGACCACCGGGGAGCTGTTTTTT
.,TRBJ2-5,TRBV5-1,15,.,CASSPQISGQETQYF,TGCGCCAGCAGCCCTCAGATTTCGGGTCAAGAGACCCAGTACTTC
few,TRBJ1-6,TRBV27,13,.,CASSLSLNSPLHF,TGTGCCAGCAGTTTATCGCTGAATTCACCCCTCCACTTT
.,TRBJ2-2,TRBV5-4,14,.,CASSSGQSAGELFF,TGTGCCAGCAGCTCTGGACAGTCGGCCGGGGAGCTGTTTTTT
.,TRBJ1-2,TRBV5-1,13,.,CASSLQGGYGYTF,TGCGCCAGCAGCCTCCAGGGAGGTTATGGCTACACCTTC
.,TRBJ2-3,TRBV5-6,16,.,CASSLRSAGAADTQYF,TGTGCCAGCAGCTTGAGGTCCGCGGGTGCTGCAGATACGCAGTATTTT
once,TRBJ2-2,TRBV27,14,.,CASSQQGHTGELFF,TGTGCCAGCAGTCAACAGGGTCACACCGGGGAGCTGTTTTTT
once,TRBJ2-3,TRBV11-2,12,.,CASSLSTDTQYF,TGTGCCAGCAGCCTAAGCACAGATACGCAGTATTTT
.,TRBJ1-6,TRBV5-6,15,TRBD1,CASSSTGKNLPPLHF,TGTGCCAGCAGCTCGACAGGGAAAAATCTGCCACCCCTCCACTTT
.,TRBJ1-6,TRBV9,16,TRBD1,CASSVGPGGGESPLHF,TGTGCCAGCAGCGTAGGGCCAGGGGGAGGTGAATCACCCCTCCACTTT
.,TRBJ1-2,TRBV5-1,15,.,CASSLEAGDISGYTF,TGCGCCAGCAGCTTGGAGGCAGGGGATATCAGTGGCTACACCTTC
.,TRBJ1-2,TRBV7-8,13,.,CASSLSGYYGYTF,TGTGCCAGCAGCTTATCAGGATACTATGGCTACACCTTC
.,TRBJ1-2,TRBV6-1,12,.,CASSDGGYGYTF,TGTGCCAGCAGTGATGGAGGATATGGCTACACCTTC
.,TRBJ2-1,TRBV10-1,11,.,CASSDTHEQFF,TGCGCCAGCAGTGATACGCATGAGCAGTTCTTC